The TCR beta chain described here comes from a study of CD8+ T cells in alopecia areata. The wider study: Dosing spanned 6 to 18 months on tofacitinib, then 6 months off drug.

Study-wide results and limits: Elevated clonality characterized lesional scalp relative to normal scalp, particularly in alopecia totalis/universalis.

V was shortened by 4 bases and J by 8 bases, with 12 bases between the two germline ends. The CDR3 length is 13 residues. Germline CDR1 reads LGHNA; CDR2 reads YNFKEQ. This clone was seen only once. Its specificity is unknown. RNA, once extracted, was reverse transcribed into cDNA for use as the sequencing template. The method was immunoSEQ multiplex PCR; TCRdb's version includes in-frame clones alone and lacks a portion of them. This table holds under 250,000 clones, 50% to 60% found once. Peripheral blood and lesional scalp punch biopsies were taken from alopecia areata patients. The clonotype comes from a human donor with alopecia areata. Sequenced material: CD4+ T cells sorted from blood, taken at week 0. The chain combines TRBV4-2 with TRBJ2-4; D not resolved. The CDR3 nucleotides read TGTGCCAGCAGCCGCTCGGATGGGGACATTCAGTACTTC. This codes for CASSRSDGDIQYF.